This T cell receptor beta chain derives from a study of shared clonotypes between healthy human individuals. Profiled with immunoSEQ multiplex PCR; TCRdb holds only in-frame clones, not every one. The sample includes about 600,000 clones, roughly 98% of them seen just once. V lost 4 bases and J 5 bases, leaving 14 bases between the germline ends. Germline V lookup: CDR1 SQVTM, CDR2 ANQGSEA. The CDR3 length is 14 residues. CD8 cells classed as naive were CD45RO-negative and positively selected for CCR7, excluding terminally differentiated effector memory CD45RA+ cells. J is TRBJ2-2 and V is TRBV29-1; D might be TRBD2 (7 bases). The material sequenced was naive CD8+ T cells sorted from blood. The TCR comes from a man under 40 in good health. The chain's CDR3 is CSVAGGFETGELFF. The DNA for the CDR3 is TGCAGCGTTGCGGGGGGCTTTGAGACCGGGGAGCTGTTTTTT.